The T cell receptor beta chain described here comes from a study of OX40 agonist ivuxolimab in advanced cancers. Study-wide context: Patients enrolled in dose escalation were diagnosed with hepatocellular carcinoma, melanoma, renal cell or head and neck cancer.

Assay: immunoSEQ multiplex PCR; the TCRdb copy retains only in-frame clones and omits some. This table holds approximately 120,000 clones, about 90% found once. Study results and limitations: CD4+ and CD8+ blood T cells expanded clonally by week 6 at 0.1 to 3.0 mg/kg. In CD8+ T cells, expanded clones were on average more numerous than in CD4+.

Sampling of blood occurred at baseline, cycle 4 day 1, and cycle 7 day 1. In the case of this clone: Its antigen is still unknown.

This CDR3 region has 15 residues. The germline V gene encodes CDR1 MDHEN and CDR2 SYDVKM. The chain uses TRBV28 and TRBJ2-5; 11 nucleotides line up with TRBD2. The J call is in doubt because the DNA end fits TRBJ2-7 better. Sequencing used CD4+ or CD8+ T cells sorted from blood, obtained in a trial of the OX40 agonist ivuxolimab. This TCR was recovered from an adult with an advanced solid tumor such as melanoma, head and neck, liver or kidney cancer. The CDR3 loop is CASRYGLAGSYEQYF. As DNA, the CDR3 is TGTGCCAGCAGGTATGGACTAGCGGGTTCCTACGAGCAGTACTTC.